These 17 T cell receptor beta chains were all obtained from the same sample, sequenced in a study of cytomegalovirus exposure and HLA in healthy donors. With 60 Vbeta and 13 Jbeta primers, the PCR was carried out. Using immunoSEQ multiplex PCR, the repertoire was profiled, and TCRdb retains in-frame clones only, with some absent. The table shows roughly 130,000 clones, with roughly 80% occurring only once. The sequencing sample was made of PBMCs. These receptors came from a woman in her forties in good health and CMV-seronegative.

This clone came up once. This sequence joins TRBV7-2 and TRBJ2-7; 12 nucleotides agree with TRBD2. Losses at the gene ends were 6 bases for V and 0 bases for J; bases not matched to a gene: 3. Germline CDR1 is SGHTA and CDR2 is FQGNSA. The CDR3 consists of 15 residues. CDR3 sequence reads: CASRQTSGSSYEQYF. The CDR3 bases are TGTGCCAGCAGACAGACTAGCGGGAGCTCCTACGAGCAGTACTTC.

This clone was counted only a few times. The CDR3 is CASSYGAGSGDTQYF. The CDR3 DNA is TGTGCCAGCAGTTACGGAGCGGGGTCAGGGGATACGCAGTATTTT. V is TRBV6-6 and J is TRBJ2-3, with 7 positions matching TRBD2. V dropped 2 bases and J dropped 6; count of bases not matched to a gene: 8. In germline, CDR1 is MNHNY, CDR2 SVGAGI (reference sequence). The CDR3 consists of 15 residues.

The V gene is TRBV5-1, the J gene TRBJ2-5; 13 bases line up with TRBD2. This CDR3 spans 16 amino acids. The trim removed 0 bases at V and 5 bases at J, leaving 4 bases unmatched. The germline V gene has CDR1 SGHRS and CDR2 YFSETQ. The CDR3: CASSLAGTSGTETQYF. The CDR3, as DNA: TGCGCCAGCAGCTTGGCCGGGACTAGCGGGACTGAGACCCAGTACTTC.

J is TRBJ1-4 and V is TRBV7-9, with D possibly TRBD1 on 5 matching bases. In germline, CDR1 is SEHNR, CDR2 FQNEAQ (reference sequence). V lost 5 bases and J lost 12, with 16 bases in between. CDR3 size: 13 residues. The CDR3 nucleotides read TGTGCCAGCAGCCCCCGGGGGGGGGATCAACTGTTTTTT. Encoded protein: CASSPRGGDQLFF.

The genes are TRBV5-1 and TRBJ2-7; 7 bases fit TRBD1. Trimming took 7 bases from V and 2 from J; bases not matched to a gene: 12. CDR1 SGHRS and CDR2 YFSETQ come from the germline V gene. The CDR3 contains 15 residues. The CDR3 nucleotides read TGCGCCAGCGCAAACACAGGGGAATCGACCTACGAGCAGTACTTC. Its translation: CASANTGESTYEQYF.

This clone was counted only a few times. The genes are TRBV4-3 and TRBJ2-1; possibly TRBD2 for D (6 bases). Germline lookup yields CDR1 LGHNA and CDR2 YSLEER. Trimming stripped 0 bases from V and 2 bases from J, with 14 bases between. The CDR3 totals 17 residues. CDR3 sequence (DNA): TGCGCCAGCAGCCAAGATCCCTTGGGAGGAGCCTACAATGAGCAGTTCTTC. Protein product: CASSQDPLGGAYNEQFF.

This clone showed up just once. The chain links TRBV19 to TRBJ2-2; 9 bases fit TRBD1. The CDR3 contains 14 residues. Per germline, CDR1 LNHDA and CDR2 SQIVND (reference sequence). V lost 7 bases and J lost 7; bases outside the gene matches: 7. CDR3 bases: TGTGCCAGTACCACAGGGGGCGAGAGCGGGGAGCTGTTTTTT. Translation gives CASTTGGESGELFF.

The V gene is TRBV25-1, the J gene TRBJ1-1, with TRBD1 as a possible D gene (6 bases). The CDR3 is 15 amino acids. Per germline, CDR1 MGHDK and CDR2 SYGVNS. Trimming took off 6 bases at V and 1 base at J, with 15 bases between the two ends. This CDR3 is CASSERGRGNTEAFF. In DNA form, the CDR3 reads TGTGCCAGCAGCGAGCGGGGGCGCGGGAACACTGAAGCTTTCTTT.

This chain joins TRBV19 and TRBJ2-1; 7 nucleotides match TRBD2. This CDR3 is 18 amino acids long. V lost 2 bases and J lost 3; bases outside the gene matches: 13. Germline assignment: CDR1 LNHDA and CDR2 SQIVND (reference sequence). The chain's CDR3 is CASSILALAGVGYNEQFF. The CDR3 DNA is TGTGCCAGTAGTATATTGGCTCTGGCGGGGGTAGGCTACAATGAGCAGTTCTTC. Based on the CDR3 plus reference TRBV19 and TRBJ2-1, the full variable domain is DGGITQSPKYLFRKEGQNVTLSCEQNLNHDAMYWYRQDPGQGLRLIYYSQIVNDFQKGDIAEGYSVSREKKESFPLTVTSAQKNPTAFYLCASSILALAGVGYNEQFFGPGTRLTVL.

This chain joins TRBV29-1 and TRBJ1-1, with 7 bases identical to TRBD1. Germline V gives CDR1 SQVTM, CDR2 ANQGSEA. CDR3 length: 13 amino acids. Germline trimming cut 7 bases from V and 2 bases from J; bases unmatched to any gene: 7. CDR3 protein: CSGRQGRNTEAFF. DNA for the CDR3: TGCAGCGGCCGACAGGGACGTAACACTGAAGCTTTCTTT.

This clone was found a few times. The chain uses TRBV4-1 and TRBJ2-7, with 9 positions matching TRBD2. The germline V gene has CDR1 MGHRA and CDR2 YSYEKL. V shed 0 bases and J 2 bases; nucleotides not matched to a gene: 5. This CDR3 comprises 16 residues. The CDR3 DNA follows: TGCGCCAGCAGCCAAGAGGTAGCGGGGGCGACCTACGAGCAGTACTTC. This gives the protein CASSQEVAGATYEQYF.

The rearrangement uses TRBV7-9 and TRBJ1-6, with D tentatively TRBD1 (5 bases). There are 14 residues in the CDR3. CDR1 is SEHNR and CDR2 is FQNEAQ in the germline V gene (reference sequence). Trimming stripped 5 bases from V and 9 bases from J, with 14 bases between. CDR3 DNA sequence: TGTGCCAGCAGCCCCCGCGGGGCGGGTTCACCCCTCCACTTT. As protein: CASSPRGAGSPLHF.

The CDR3 region has the DNA TGCGCCAGCAGCTTGGGGGAGTTGGGCGACGGCTACACCTTC. Protein sequence: CASSLGELGDGYTF. The chain carries TRBV5-1 and TRBJ1-2; D remains ambiguous. The CDR3 runs 14 residues. Trimming shortened V by 0 bases and J by 8 bases, and 14 bases separated the two germline ends. Germline values: CDR1 SGHRS, CDR2 YFSETQ.

The rearrangement joins TRBV7-8 to TRBJ2-1; TRBD1 matches 7 bases. CDR3 length: 16 amino acids. Unmatched junction bases numbered 9, after V lost 5 bases and J lost 2 bases. In germline, CDR1 is SGHVS, CDR2 FQNEAQ. The CDR3, as DNA: TGTGCCAGCAGCCTCCTGACAGGGAATCCCTACAATGAGCAGTTCTTC. Translation: CASSLLTGNPYNEQFF.

This clone was found a few times. The V gene is TRBV2, the J gene TRBJ2-3; tentative D call: TRBD2 (6 bases). Germline V gene lookup returns CDR1 SNHLY and CDR2 FYNNEI. V was shortened by 6 bases and J by 1 base, with 20 bases between the two germline ends. The CDR3 runs to 17 residues. The CDR3 spells CASSRIRGGVGTDTQYF. In nucleotides, the CDR3 is TGTGCCAGCAGCAGGATCCGCGGAGGGGTAGGCACAGATACGCAGTATTTT.

J is TRBJ1-1 and V is TRBV5-1; 11 nucleotides agree with TRBD1. The CDR3 is 18 amino acids. V gave up 5 bases and J gave up 1 base; unmatched junction bases: 13. Germline V gene sequence: CDR1 SGHRS, CDR2 YFSETQ. The CDR3: CASSFQGTGQGANTEAFF. CDR3 in DNA: TGCGCCAGCAGTTTCCAAGGGACTGGACAGGGGGCGAACACTGAAGCTTTCTTT.

The chain recombines TRBV7-2 with TRBJ2-7, with D possibly being TRBD2 (6 bases). The CDR3 has 17 amino acids. Trimming removed 0 bases at V and 2 bases at J, with 17 bases between. CDR1 and CDR2 from the germline V gene are SGHTA and FQGNSA. Written as DNA, the CDR3 is TGTGCCAGCAGCTTAGCCGGGACCCCCGGGACTCCCTACGAGCAGTACTTC. Protein product: CASSLAGTPGTPYEQYF.